The clone carrying this T cell receptor beta chain was detected once. Germline CDR1 is SGHVS and CDR2 is FQNEAQ. V shed 2 bases, J shed 6 bases, and the junction held 6 bases outside the gene matches. The length of the CDR3 is 16 residues. These data come from a study of blood T cell repertoires in COVID-19. Looking at the study overall: From T cells, B-cell-depleted T cells, or PBMCs came the material, which was cDNA or gDNA.

Authors' analysis steps: Reference gene primer amplification in the assay estimated nucleated cell counts. TCRdb's table, derived via immunoSEQ multiplex PCR, lists solely in-frame clones and lacks some. That table is the source of V, J and clone size, and D and trimming were worked out from the DNA. Of 150,000 or so clones in the sample, 70% to 90% were seen once. The sequencing input was peripheral blood. The gene calls are TRBV7-8 and TRBJ2-2; 10 bases align to TRBD2. This sequence originates from a human donor in a cohort sampled during active COVID-19. The CDR3 is CASSLRLAGVAGELFF. The CDR3 DNA sequence: TGTGCCAGCAGCTTACGGCTAGCGGGAGTGGCCGGGGAGCTGTTTTTT.